Presented here are 25 T cell receptor beta chains from one specimen sequenced in a study of technical replicates of blood from a few donors. The assay was immunoSEQ multiplex PCR, and TCRdb's table has in-frame clones only and misses some. This table holds about 72,000 clones, around 95% found once. The sequenced material came from T cells isolated from PBMCs. The receptors originated from a human donor in good health.

J is TRBJ1-2 and V is TRBV19; possibly TRBD1 for D (6 bases). The CDR3 covers 12 residues. V was shortened by 6 bases and J by 6 bases, with 11 bases between the two germline ends. Per germline, CDR1 LNHDA and CDR2 SQIVND (reference sequence). DNA for the CDR3: TGTGCCAGTAGACAGACAGGAGATGGCTACACCTTC. Its protein product is CASRQTGDGYTF.

As concerns this clone: A read error may account for a junction end that differs from germline. J is TRBJ2-7 and V is TRBV7-7; maybe TRBD2 (6 bases). Germline CDR1 is SSHAT and CDR2 is FNYEAQ (reference sequence). The CDR3 consists of 13 residues. For the CDR3, the DNA is TGTGCTAGCAGCCTAGCCCCGGGAGACGAGCAGTACTTC. It codes for CASSLAPGDEQYF.

This chain joins TRBV13 and TRBJ1-1; unclear D gene. Germline lookup yields CDR1 PRHDT and CDR2 FYEKMQ (reference sequence). Trimming removed 6 bases from V and 11 bases from J, with 13 bases in between. The CDR3 is 11 amino acids. Written as DNA, the CDR3 is TGTGCCAGCAGTTGGTCCGATCGGGCTTTCTTT. Encoded protein: CASSWSDRAFF.

Only one count was recorded for this clone. This chain connects TRBV27 to TRBJ1-1; 7 bases agree with TRBD1. The germline V gene has CDR1 MNHEY and CDR2 SMNVEV (reference sequence). The V gene end was trimmed by 5 bases and the J gene end by 5 bases; junction bases not matched to a gene: 11. This CDR3 comprises 15 residues. CDR3 loop: CASSPLDRARTEAFF. CDR3 sequence (DNA): TGTGCCAGCAGTCCGCTAGACAGGGCGAGAACTGAAGCTTTCTTT.

This chain links TRBV6-5 with TRBJ1-1; D not certain. Germline CDR1 and CDR2: MNHEY and SVGAGI. Trimming stripped 1 base from V and 2 bases from J, with 11 bases between. This CDR3 spans 15 amino acids. The DNA for the CDR3 is TGTGCCAGCAGTTACTGGAGGACGGACAACACTGAAGCTTTCTTT. It codes for CASSYWRTDNTEAFF.

This clone was detected a few times. The rearrangement joins TRBV10-3 to TRBJ1-2, with D uncertain. Germline V lookup: CDR1 ENHRY, CDR2 SYGVKD. The CDR3 has 14 amino acids. The ends were cut back, 2 bases at V and 6 bases at J, with 13 bases in the middle. The CDR3 sequence is CAISEGEGTDGYTF. The CDR3 bases are TGTGCCATCAGTGAGGGGGAGGGCACCGATGGCTACACCTTC.

This clone was observed a single time. V and J are TRBV6-6 and TRBJ2-1, with D unresolved. Germline V lookup: CDR1 MNHNY, CDR2 SVGAGI (reference sequence). CDR3 length: 12 amino acids. Trimming took 4 bases from V and 4 from J, leaving 5 bases between them. The CDR3 DNA follows: TGTGCCAGCAGTTCTCGGTACAATGAGCAGTTCTTC. Translating gives CASSSRYNEQFF.

V usage is TRBV7-9 and J usage is TRBJ2-7; 7 bases line up with TRBD2. Germline V gives CDR1 SEHNR, CDR2 FQNEAQ (reference sequence). V trimming: 4 bases; J trimming: 2 bases; junction bases outside the gene matches: 5. This CDR3 comprises 14 residues. DNA for the CDR3: TGTGCCAGCAGCTCGGGGGGTCTAACCTACGAGCAGTACTTC. Translated, it gives CASSSGGLTYEQYF.

V and J are TRBV21-1 and TRBJ1-4. TRBV21-1 represents a pseudogene. This CDR3 region has 13 residues. CDR3 nucleotide sequence: TGTGCCAGCAGCAAATTGTTCATTAGAAAACTGTTTTTT. Amino acid sequence: CASSKLFIRKLFF.

Only a few counts were recorded for this clone. This chain links TRBV6-1 with TRBJ1-6; TRBD1 agrees at 7 bases. V gave up 3 bases and J gave up 7 bases; unmatched junction bases: 6. The CDR3 contains 15 residues. The germline CDR1 and CDR2 sequences are MNHNS and SASEGT. The CDR3 loop reads CASSEWDRSNSPLHF. CDR3 bases: TGTGCCAGCAGTGAGTGGGACAGATCGAATTCACCCCTCCACTTT.

The genes are TRBV19 and TRBJ1-1; D is ambiguous. The CDR3 is made up of 11 amino acids. The germline CDR1 and CDR2 sequences are LNHDA and SQIVND (reference sequence). V lost 5 bases and J 11 bases, leaving 12 bases between the germline ends. The CDR3 bases are TGTGCCAGTAGTTTCAGGTCCCGGGCTTTCTTT. Its protein product is CASSFRSRAFF.

The chain combines TRBV4-2 with TRBJ2-2; 13 bases fit TRBD2. Germline CDR1 is LGHNA and CDR2 is YNFKEQ. Trimming at V came to 1 base and at J to 3 bases, leaving 14 bases not matched to a gene. The CDR3 loop spans 21 amino acids. CDR3 in amino acids: CASSQGRRTSGRGFDTGELFF. The CDR3 region has the DNA TGTGCCAGCAGCCAAGGGAGAAGGACTAGCGGGAGAGGTTTCGACACCGGGGAGCTGTTTTTT.

The V and J genes are TRBV4-1 and TRBJ2-1; TRBD2 matches at 7 bases. Germline V lookup: CDR1 MGHRA, CDR2 YSYEKL. CDR3 length equals 17 residues. The V gene end was trimmed by 0 bases and the J gene end by 2 bases; junction bases not matched to a gene: 7. CDR3 loop: CASSQEGTAGAYNEQFF. The CDR3 DNA follows: TGCGCCAGCAGCCAAGAAGGAACTGCGGGGGCCTACAATGAGCAGTTCTTC.

The chain recombines TRBV4-1 with TRBJ1-2; possible D gene TRBD1, 5 bases. V shed 4 bases and J shed 4 bases, with 7 bases lying between them. The CDR3 loop spans 12 amino acids. Germline CDR1 and CDR2: MGHRA and YSYEKL. The CDR3 DNA reads TGCGCCAGCAGCCGCGACAGCTATGGCTACACCTTC. Translated: CASSRDSYGYTF.

The V call is TRBV10-1, the J call TRBJ2-1, with D possibly TRBD2 on 5 matching bases. Trimming left V 5 bases short and J 3 bases short, with 8 bases between. Germline CDR1 reads WNHNN; CDR2 reads SYGVQD (reference sequence). The CDR3 has 13 amino acids. The CDR3 nucleotides are TGCGCCAGCAGTCCGGGATTCTACAATGAGCAGTTCTTC. As protein: CASSPGFYNEQFF.

The V call is TRBV5-1, the J call TRBJ2-1; 11 bases match TRBD2. After removal of 3 bases from V and 6 bases from J, the junction contained 11 bases not matched to a gene. The CDR3 is 17 amino acids. CDR1 is SGHRS, CDR2 YFSETQ, per germline. The CDR3 sequence: CASSWGPLAGGGNEQFF. CDR3 coding DNA: TGCGCCAGCAGCTGGGGCCCCTTAGCGGGGGGGGGCAATGAGCAGTTCTTC.

This chain links TRBV27 with TRBJ2-3, with D perhaps matching TRBD1 (5 bases). Germline V gives CDR1 MNHEY, CDR2 SMNVEV (reference sequence). The ends were cut back, 0 bases at V and 6 bases at J, with 13 bases in the middle. The CDR3 consists of 15 residues. CDR3: CASSLSPRQLDTQYF. DNA for the CDR3: TGTGCCAGCAGTTTATCCCCCCGACAGCTCGATACGCAGTATTTT.

The genes are TRBV4-1 and TRBJ1-1; D not certain. The CDR3 has 14 amino acids. Between the trimmed V and J ends, which lost 0 bases and 4 bases, there was a span of 9 bases. Germline V gene data show CDR1 as MGHRA and CDR2 as YSYEKL. CDR3 in DNA: TGCGCCAGCAGCCAAGAAGGGAGCGCCACTGAAGCTTTCTTT. It is translated as CASSQEGSATEAFF.

V and J are TRBV4-2 and TRBJ2-1; 9 bases align to TRBD2. Germline V gene sequence: CDR1 LGHNA, CDR2 YNFKEQ. V trimming: 2 bases; J trimming: 8 bases; junction bases outside the gene matches: 7. The CDR3 spans 15 residues. For the CDR3, the DNA is TGTGCCAGCAGCCAAATGGCGGGAGGGCCCCATGAGCAGTTCTTC. Translation: CASSQMAGGPHEQFF.

The V and J genes are TRBV9 and TRBJ2-6, with TRBD1 identical over 9 bases. V was clipped by 4 bases and J by 0 bases; unmatched bases: 14. This CDR3 has 20 amino acids. CDR1 and CDR2 (germline): SGDLS, YYNGEE. The CDR3 loop reads CASSLRGQGLDSSGANVLTF. The CDR3 region has the DNA TGTGCCAGCAGCCTCCGGGGACAGGGATTAGATTCCTCTGGGGCCAACGTCCTGACTTTC.

V gene TRBV19 combines with J gene TRBJ2-7; 11 nucleotides match TRBD2. The V segment lost 8 bases and the J segment 0 bases; nucleotides outside the gene matches: 6. The CDR3 runs to 15 residues. Germline V gives CDR1 LNHDA, CDR2 SQIVND (reference sequence). CDR3 sequence: CASAEGLAASYEQYF. CDR3 in DNA: TGTGCCAGTGCCGAGGGACTAGCGGCCTCCTACGAGCAGTACTTC.

J is TRBJ1-1 and V is TRBV30; D is unclear. Trimming shortened V by 1 base and J by 1 base, and 7 bases separated the two germline ends. Germline V gene sequence: CDR1 GTSNPN, CDR2 SVGIG (reference sequence). CDR3 length: 13 residues. CDR3 in amino acids: CAWSGSGNTEAFF. CDR3 nucleotide sequence: TGTGCCTGGAGTGGTTCCGGGAACACTGAAGCTTTCTTT.

The rearrangement joins TRBV7-8 to TRBJ1-5, with a tentative D call TRBD1 (5 bases). The CDR3 is 15 residues long. With 5 bases removed from V and 5 bases from J, the gap between germline ends came to 16 bases. The germline CDR1 and CDR2 sequences are SGHVS and FQNEAQ. The CDR3 nucleotides are TGTGCCAGCAGCGCCAACAGGAGCCGGGATCAGCCCCAGCATTTT. Translated: CASSANRSRDQPQHF.

The chain is built from TRBV4-1 and TRBJ1-2, with D possibly being TRBD1 (5 bases). The V gene's germline CDR1 is MGHRA and CDR2 YSYEKL. Trimming stripped 1 base from V and 8 bases from J, with 17 bases between. The CDR3 sequence is 15 residues long. Written as DNA, the CDR3 is TGCGCCAGCAGCCAAGGAGGCCAGGGCTATGAAGGCTACACCTTC. This encodes CASSQGGQGYEGYTF.

The rearrangement links TRBV29-1 to TRBJ2-1; 11 bases map to TRBD2. CDR1 is SQVTM and CDR2 is ANQGSEA in the germline V gene. The V and J ends lost 4 bases and 9 bases, in that order; junction bases with no gene match: 8. CDR3 length: 14 amino acids. The CDR3 DNA reads TGCAGCGTTGGTATTAGCGGGAGGGCCACTGAGCAGTTCTTC. Protein: CSVGISGRATEQFF.